This TCR beta chain was found in a study of T cells after yellow fever vaccination (dated by TCRdb to about 2019). Context from the whole study: The SMART-Seq v4 Ultra Low Input RNA kit was used to prepare libraries from fractions with low cell numbers. To follow T-cell clones before and after both primary and booster YFV17D yellow fever vaccination, bulk TCR alpha and beta repertoires underwent longitudinal sequencing. The cohort comprised two healthy male donors, one aged 18 to 29 and one aged 30 to 40 years. Bulk PBMC replicates and cell subsets were isolated from blood drawn at multiple timepoints before and after both primary and secondary immunization.

What the work shows at the level of the full study, not this receptor alone: After the booster, most clones that had expanded after primary vaccination were detected again (nearly 98% of CD4 and 88% of CD8), suggesting broad maintenance of memory. Computational filtering was needed because FACS-sorted repertoires could contain abundant contaminating clonotypes from the bulk population. The study included only a couple of donors, which limits how far the findings can be generalized. The secondary T-cell response was found to be weaker but faster than the primary response, with a peak reached on day 5 rather than on day 15. A small fraction of clonotypes showed up in both the CD4 and CD8 compartments, probably as a result of convergent recombination.

This clonotype was seen many times. It lacks a known antigen. No much larger clonotype is one base removed from it; base qualities were not supplied. The treatment or condition label for this specimen denotes: live attenuated yellow fever vaccine strain. PBMCs were isolated from peripheral blood using a standard Ficoll-Paque protocol. Dynabeads CD4 and CD8 positive selection kits were used to isolate the CD4 and CD8 T-cell fractions. TriZol was used to extract RNA from bulk PBMCs, CD4 and CD8 fractions, and dextramer-positive and dextramer-negative fractions. Trimming costs V 0 bases and J 7 bases, and their ends lie 11 bases apart. Looking up the germline V gene yields CDR1 SGDLS and CDR2 YYNGEE. Reading from cysteine to phenylalanine, the CDR3 counts 14 amino acids. Only the CDR3 region is kept as DNA, spanning 42 bases read in frame from base 1. TCR cDNA was synthesized by 5'RACE template switching, which introduced a universal primer site and unique molecular identifiers. cDNA synthesis was primed from both the TCR alpha and TCR beta constant segments. Library amplification used two PCR steps, and the second PCR step added sample barcodes and sequencing adapters. Sequencing of libraries was done on Illumina HiSeq 2500 (2x100 bp) or NovaSeq (2x150 bp). Per the authors' processing: Reads were demultiplexed and collapsed into UMI consensus sequences with MIGEC, and V(D)J alignment was performed with MiXCR. Vaccine-responding clonotypes were defined with edgeR using replicate PBMC samples, requiring FDR below 0.01 and a log2 fold change above 5 up to day 15. Each bulk clonotype was labeled CD4 or CD8 based on which sequenced repertoire, CD4 or CD8, contained the clonotype at higher abundance. In TCRdb, the public reads were trimmed at Q25 with fastp and aligned with MiXCR, with productive beta chains retained. CDR3 protein sequences are deduplicated, and each keeps its most common genes and DNA. These V and J calls rely on TCRdb rather than the paper's analysis. The sample records about 74,000 distinct CDR3 sequences, more than 5.5% of which are singletons. The ten largest clones capture 30% to 45% of the sample.

The rearrangement joined TRBV9 to TRBJ2-1; there is no confident call for the D gene. The origin of this receptor is a young man who received the YFV17D yellow fever vaccine. The sequencing here drew on CD8+ T cells sorted from PBMCs, taken less than 6 days after the first yellow fever vaccination. CDR3 reads: CASSVASSINEQFF. The sequenced DNA is TGTGCCAGCAGCGTAGCTTCCAGTATAAATGAGCAGTTCTTC.